This T cell receptor beta chain was recovered during a study of shared clonotypes between healthy human individuals. Each subset's genomic DNA was split evenly across several immunoSEQ plates. The assay was immunoSEQ multiplex PCR, and TCRdb's table has in-frame clones only and misses some. The repertoire has some 1.4 million clones, 95% to 97% of them found once; the top ten carry approximately 1.1%. On this clone itself: Antigen: not known.

The study, taken as a whole, reports: Sequencing of the sorted subsets was shown by rarefaction to be incomplete despite large depth.

V was cut by 5 bases and J by 0 bases, with 11 bases left in between. CDR3 size: 15 residues. The germline V gene has CDR1 MDHEN and CDR2 SYDVKM. Input material: naive CD4+ T cells sorted from blood. Subset defined: CD45RA+ positively selected. This rearrangement joins TRBV28 to TRBJ1-5, with D possibly matching TRBD1 (5 bases). This receptor was obtained from a young man in good health. CDR3 protein: CASSPRGTSNQPQHF. The DNA of the CDR3 is TGTGCCAGCAGTCCCCGGGGGACTAGCAATCAGCCCCAGCATTTT. Full variable domain (remainder filled in from reference TRBV28 and TRBJ1-5): DVKVTQSSRYLVKRTGEKVFLECVQDMDHENMFWYRQDPGLGLRLIYFSYDVKMKEKGDIPEGYSVSREKKERFSLILESASTNQTSMYLCASSPRGTSNQPQHFGDGTRLSIL.